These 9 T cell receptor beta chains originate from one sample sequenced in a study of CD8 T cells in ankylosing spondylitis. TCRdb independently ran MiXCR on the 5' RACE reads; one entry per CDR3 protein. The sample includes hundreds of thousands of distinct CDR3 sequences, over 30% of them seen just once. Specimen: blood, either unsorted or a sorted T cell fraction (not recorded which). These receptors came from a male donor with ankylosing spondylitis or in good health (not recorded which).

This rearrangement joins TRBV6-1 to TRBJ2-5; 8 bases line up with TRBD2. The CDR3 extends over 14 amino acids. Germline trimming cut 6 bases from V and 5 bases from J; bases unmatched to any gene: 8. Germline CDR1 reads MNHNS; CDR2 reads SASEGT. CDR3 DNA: TGTGCCAGCAGAGGGGGACTAGAGCTGGAGACCCAGTACTTC. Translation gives CASRGGLELETQYF.

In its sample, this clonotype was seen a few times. CDR3 in amino acids: CSARSPGRRAREKLFF. The CDR3 coding sequence is TGCAGTGCTAGATCTCCGGGGAGGAGGGCGAGAGAAAAACTGTTTTTT. This chain connects TRBV20-1 to TRBJ1-4; D is ambiguous. Per the germline V gene, CDR1 is DFQATT and CDR2 is SNEGSKA (reference sequence). The CDR3 covers 16 residues. The V gene lost 2 bases and the J gene lost 8 bases, with 21 bases spanning the gap.

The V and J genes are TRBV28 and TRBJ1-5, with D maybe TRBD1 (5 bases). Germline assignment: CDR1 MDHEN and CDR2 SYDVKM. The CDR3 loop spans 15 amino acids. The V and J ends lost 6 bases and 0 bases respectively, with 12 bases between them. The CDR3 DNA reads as TGTGCCAGCAGCCCCCAGGGTAATAGCAATCAGCCCCAGCATTTT. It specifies CASSPQGNSNQPQHF.

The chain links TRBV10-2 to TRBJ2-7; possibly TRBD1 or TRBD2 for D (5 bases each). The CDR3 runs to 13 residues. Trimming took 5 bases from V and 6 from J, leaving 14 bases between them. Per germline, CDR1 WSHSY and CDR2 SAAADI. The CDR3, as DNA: TGCGCCAGCAGTCCGGGACGAGGGCTCGAGCAGTACTTC. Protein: CASSPGRGLEQYF.

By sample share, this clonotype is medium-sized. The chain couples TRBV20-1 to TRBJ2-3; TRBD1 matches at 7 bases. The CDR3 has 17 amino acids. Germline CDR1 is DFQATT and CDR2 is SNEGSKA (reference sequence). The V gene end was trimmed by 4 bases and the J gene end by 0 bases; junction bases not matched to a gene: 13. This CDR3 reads CSAILTGLGISTDTQYF. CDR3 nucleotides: TGCAGTGCTATCCTGACAGGGTTGGGAATTAGCACAGATACGCAGTATTTT.

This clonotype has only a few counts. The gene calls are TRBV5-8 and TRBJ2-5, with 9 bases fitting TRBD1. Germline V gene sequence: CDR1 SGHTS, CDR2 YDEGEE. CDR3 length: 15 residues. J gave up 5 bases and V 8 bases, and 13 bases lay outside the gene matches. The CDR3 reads CARKPGGTGKETQYF. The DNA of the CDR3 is TGTGCCAGGAAACCTGGCGGGACAGGGAAGGAGACCCAGTACTTC.

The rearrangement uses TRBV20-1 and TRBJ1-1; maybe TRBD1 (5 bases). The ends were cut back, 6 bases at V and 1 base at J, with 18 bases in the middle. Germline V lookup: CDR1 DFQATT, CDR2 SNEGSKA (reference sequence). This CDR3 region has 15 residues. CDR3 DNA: TGCAGTGCCACAGTGGGACCGCGAGGGAACACTGAAGCTTTCTTT. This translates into CSATVGPRGNTEAFF.

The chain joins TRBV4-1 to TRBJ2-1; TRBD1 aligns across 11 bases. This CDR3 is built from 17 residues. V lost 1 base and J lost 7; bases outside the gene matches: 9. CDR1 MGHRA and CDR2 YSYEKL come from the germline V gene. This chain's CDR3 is CASSQVQRDRGGNEQFF. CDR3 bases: TGCGCCAGCAGCCAAGTCCAGCGGGACAGGGGGGGGAATGAGCAGTTCTTC.

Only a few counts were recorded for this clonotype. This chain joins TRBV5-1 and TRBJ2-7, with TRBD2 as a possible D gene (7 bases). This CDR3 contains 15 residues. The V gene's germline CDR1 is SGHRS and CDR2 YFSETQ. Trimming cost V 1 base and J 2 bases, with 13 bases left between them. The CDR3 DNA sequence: TGCGCCAGCAGCTTGAAAGGGGGGGCTCCCTACGAGCAGTACTTC. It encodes CASSLKGGAPYEQYF.